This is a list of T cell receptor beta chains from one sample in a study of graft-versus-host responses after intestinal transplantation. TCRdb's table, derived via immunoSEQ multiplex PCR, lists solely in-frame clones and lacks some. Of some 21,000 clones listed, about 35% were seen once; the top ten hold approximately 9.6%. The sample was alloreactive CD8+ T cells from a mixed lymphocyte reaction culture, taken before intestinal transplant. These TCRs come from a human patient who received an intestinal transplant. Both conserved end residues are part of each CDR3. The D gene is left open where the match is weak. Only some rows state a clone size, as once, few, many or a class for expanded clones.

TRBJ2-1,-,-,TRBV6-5,CASSYWAGSHEQFF,TGTGCCAGCAGTTATTGGGCAGGGTCCCATGAGCAGTTCTTC
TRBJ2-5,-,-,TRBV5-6,CASTTDGGETQYF,TGTGCCAGCACCACGGATGGGGGTGAGACCCAGTACTTC
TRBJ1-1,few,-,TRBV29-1,CSVEGGEGRDNYNTEAFF,TGCAGCGTTGAAGGAGGGGAGGGCAGAGACAATTATAACACTGAAGCTTTCTTT
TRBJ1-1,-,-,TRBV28,CASSRRQVDGTEAFF,TGTGCCAGCAGTCGACGACAGGTAGACGGGACTGAAGCTTTCTTT
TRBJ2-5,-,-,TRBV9,CAKRVPCLETQYF,TGTGCCAAACGTGTTCCTTGTTTGGAGACCCAGTACTTC
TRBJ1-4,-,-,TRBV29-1,CSAEGTCSATNEKLFF,TGCAGCGCCGAGGGTACGTGTAGCGCAACTAATGAAAAACTGTTTTTT
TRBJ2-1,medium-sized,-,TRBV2,CASSELLNEQFF,TGTGCCAGCAGTGAACTACTGAATGAGCAGTTCTTC
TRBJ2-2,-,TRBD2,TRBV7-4,CASSISGSSPAGELFF,TGTGCCAGCAGCATTAGCGGGAGCTCTCCCGCCGGGGAGCTGTTTTTT
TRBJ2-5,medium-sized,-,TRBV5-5,CASSLEVAYQETQYF,TGTGCCAGCAGCTTGGAGGTAGCGTACCAAGAGACCCAGTACTTC
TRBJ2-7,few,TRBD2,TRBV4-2,CASSQDGVAGDDEQYF,TGTGCCAGCAGCCAAGATGGGGTAGCGGGGGACGACGAGCAGTACTTC
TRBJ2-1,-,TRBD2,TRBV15,CATSREGLAGWYNEQFF,TGTGCCACCAGCAGGGAGGGACTAGCGGGATGGTACAATGAGCAGTTCTTC
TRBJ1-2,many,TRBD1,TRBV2,CASSGGEGYGYTF,TGTGCCAGCTCAGGGGGGGAGGGCTATGGCTACACCTTC
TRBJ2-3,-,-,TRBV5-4,CASSLGQYTDTQYF,TGTGCCAGCAGCTTGGGGCAGTACACAGATACGCAGTATTTT
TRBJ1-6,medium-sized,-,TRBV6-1,CASSDTVIHSYNSPLHF,TGTGCCAGCAGTGATACAGTAATCCACTCCTATAATTCACCCCTCCACTTT
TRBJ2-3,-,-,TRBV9,CASSVEGTDTQYF,TGTGCCAGCAGCGTAGAGGGCACAGATACGCAGTATTTT
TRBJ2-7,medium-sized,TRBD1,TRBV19,CASSVTGAYEQYF,TGTGCCAGTAGTGTGACAGGGGCGTACGAGCAGTACTTC
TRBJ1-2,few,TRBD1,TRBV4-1,CASSQVDRGLFGYTF,TGCGCCAGCAGCCAGGTTGACAGGGGACTTTTTGGCTACACCTTC
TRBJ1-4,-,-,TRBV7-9,CASSLADPLGEKLFF,TGTGCCAGCAGCTTAGCGGACCCCTTAGGGGAAAAACTGTTTTTT
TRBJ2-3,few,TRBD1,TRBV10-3,CAIRVTGWSTDTQYF,TGTGCCATCAGGGTGACAGGGTGGAGCACAGATACGCAGTATTTT
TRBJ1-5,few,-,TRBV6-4,CASSDDRSNQPQHF,TGTGCCAGCAGTGATGACAGGAGCAATCAGCCCCAGCATTTT
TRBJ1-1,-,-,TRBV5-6,CASSLPGLNTEAFF,TGTGCCAGCAGCTTGCCAGGGCTGAACACTGAAGCTTTCTTT
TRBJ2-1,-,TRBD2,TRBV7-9,CASSFSGTIKYNEQFF,TGTGCCAGCAGCTTTTCTGGGACTATTAAGTACAATGAGCAGTTCTTC
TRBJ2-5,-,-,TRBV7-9,CASSVVGGTQETQYF,TGTGCCAGCTCAGTGGTAGGAGGGACCCAAGAGACCCAGTACTTC
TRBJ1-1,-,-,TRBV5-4,CASSQEPENTEAFF,TGCGCCAGCAGCCAAGAACCCGAGAACACTGAAGCTTTCTTT
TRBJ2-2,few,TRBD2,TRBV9,CASSPGASGTGELFF,TGTGCCAGCAGCCCTGGGGCTAGCGGCACCGGGGAGCTGTTTTTT
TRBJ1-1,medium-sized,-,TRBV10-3,CAIRTQNTEAFF,TGTGCCATCAGGACACAGAACACTGAAGCTTTCTTT
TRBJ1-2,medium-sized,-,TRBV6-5,CASSFQGSYGYTF,TGTGCCAGCAGTTTCCAGGGTAGCTATGGCTACACCTTC
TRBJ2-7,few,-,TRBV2,CASGEWQGLTYEQYF,TGTGCCAGCGGCGAATGGCAGGGGCTGACCTACGAGCAGTACTTC
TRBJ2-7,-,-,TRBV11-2,CASSLWGEIGYEQYF,TGTGCCAGCAGCTTATGGGGGGAAATTGGCTACGAGCAGTACTTC
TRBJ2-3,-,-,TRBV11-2,CASSTKVTDTQYF,TGTGCCAGCAGCACCAAGGTTACAGATACGCAGTATTTT
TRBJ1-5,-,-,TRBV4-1,CASSQVPYSNQPQHF,TGCGCCAGCAGCCAAGTACCGTATAGCAATCAGCCCCAGCATTTT
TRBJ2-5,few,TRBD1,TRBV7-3,CASSQGALSRETQYF,TGTGCCAGCAGTCAGGGGGCGTTAAGTCGAGAGACCCAGTACTTC
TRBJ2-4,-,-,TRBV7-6,CASSSPGPENIQYF,TGTGCCAGCAGCTCTCCGGGACCAGAAAACATTCAGTACTTC
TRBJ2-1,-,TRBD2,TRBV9,CASSGSGAGSNEQFF,TGTGCCAGCAGCGGTAGCGGGGCGGGAAGCAATGAGCAGTTCTTC
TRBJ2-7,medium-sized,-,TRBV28,CASDDGTYYGQYF,TGTGCCAGCGACGACGGAACTTACTACGGGCAGTACTTC
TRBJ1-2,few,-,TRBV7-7,CASSLGSPGEDGYTF,TGTGCCAGCAGCTTAGGGAGTCCAGGGGAAGATGGCTACACCTTC
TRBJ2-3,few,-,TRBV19,CASSILLTTPNTDTQYF,TGTGCCAGTAGTATTCTTCTGACTACCCCAAACACAGATACGCAGTATTTT
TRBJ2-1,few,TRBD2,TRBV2,CASTLAGGYNEQFF,TGTGCCAGTACCCTAGCGGGGGGCTACAATGAGCAGTTCTTC
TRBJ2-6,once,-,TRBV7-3,CASSLEGSSGANVLTF,TGTGCCAGCAGCTTAGAGGGGAGCTCTGGGGCCAACGTCCTGACTTTC
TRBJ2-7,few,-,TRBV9,CASSMGEGAYEQYF,TGTGCCAGCAGCATGGGGGAGGGGGCCTACGAGCAGTACTTC